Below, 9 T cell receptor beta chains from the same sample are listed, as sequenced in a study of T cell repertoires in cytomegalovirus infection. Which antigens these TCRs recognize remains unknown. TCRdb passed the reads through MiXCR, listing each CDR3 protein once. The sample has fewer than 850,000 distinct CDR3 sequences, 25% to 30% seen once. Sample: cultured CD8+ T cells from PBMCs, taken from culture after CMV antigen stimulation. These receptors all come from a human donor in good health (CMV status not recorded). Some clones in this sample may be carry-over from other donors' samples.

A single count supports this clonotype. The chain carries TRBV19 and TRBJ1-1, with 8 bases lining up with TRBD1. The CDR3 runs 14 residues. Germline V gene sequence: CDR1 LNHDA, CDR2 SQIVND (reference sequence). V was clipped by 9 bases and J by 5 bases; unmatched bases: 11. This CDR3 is CASGQGGIWTEAFF. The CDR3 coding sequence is TGTGCCAGCGGACAGGGAGGTATTTGGACTGAAGCTTTCTTT.

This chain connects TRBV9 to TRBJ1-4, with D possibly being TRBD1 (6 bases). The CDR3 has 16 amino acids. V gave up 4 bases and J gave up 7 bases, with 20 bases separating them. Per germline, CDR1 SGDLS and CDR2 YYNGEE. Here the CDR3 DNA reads TGTGCCAGCAGCCTAGGAGATACAGGGTTTCGTGAAAAACTGTTTTTT. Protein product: CASSLGDTGFREKLFF.

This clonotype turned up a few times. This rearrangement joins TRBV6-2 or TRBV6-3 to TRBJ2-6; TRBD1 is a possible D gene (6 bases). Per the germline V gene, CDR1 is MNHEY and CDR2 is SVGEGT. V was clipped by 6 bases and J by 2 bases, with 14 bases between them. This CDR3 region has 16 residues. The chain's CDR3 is CASSPIGGAGANVLTF. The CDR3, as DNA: TGTGCCAGCAGCCCAATAGGGGGAGCTGGGGCCAACGTCCTGACTTTC.

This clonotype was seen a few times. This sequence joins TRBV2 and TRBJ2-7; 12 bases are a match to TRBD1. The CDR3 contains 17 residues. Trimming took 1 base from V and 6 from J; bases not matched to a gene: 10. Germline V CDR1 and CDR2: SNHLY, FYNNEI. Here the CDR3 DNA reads TGTGCCAGCAGTGAAGGCCACGGGACAGGGGGCGTCTGCGAGCAGTACGTC. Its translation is CASSEGHGTGGVCEQYV.

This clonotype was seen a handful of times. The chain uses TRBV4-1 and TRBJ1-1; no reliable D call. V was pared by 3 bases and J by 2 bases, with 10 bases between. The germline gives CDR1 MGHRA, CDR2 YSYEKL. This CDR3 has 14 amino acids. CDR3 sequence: CASSHPGGNTEAFF. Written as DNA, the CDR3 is TGCGCCAGCAGCCACCCAGGTGGAAACACTGAAGCTTTCTTT.

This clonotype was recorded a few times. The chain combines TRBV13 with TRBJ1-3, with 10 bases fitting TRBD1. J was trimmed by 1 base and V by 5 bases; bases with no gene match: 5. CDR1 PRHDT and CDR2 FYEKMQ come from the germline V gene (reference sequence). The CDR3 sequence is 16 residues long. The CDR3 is CASSKGQGWSGNTIYF. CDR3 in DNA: TGTGCCAGCAGCAAGGGACAGGGGTGGTCTGGAAACACCATATATTTT.

The CDR3 sequence is CASSPGAVDGYTF. The CDR3 DNA is TGTGCCAGCAGTCCGGGGGCCGTCGATGGCTACACCTTC. This chain connects TRBV6-1 to TRBJ1-2, with a weak D call TRBD1 (6 bases). Germline V gene data show CDR1 as MNHNS and CDR2 as SASEGT. Trimming stripped 5 bases from V and 6 bases from J, with 13 bases between. The CDR3 loop spans 13 amino acids.

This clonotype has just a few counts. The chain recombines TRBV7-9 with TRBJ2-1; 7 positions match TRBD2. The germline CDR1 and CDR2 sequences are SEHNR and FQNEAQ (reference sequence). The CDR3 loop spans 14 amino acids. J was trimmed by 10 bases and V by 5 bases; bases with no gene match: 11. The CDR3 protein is CASSAVSGVGEQFF. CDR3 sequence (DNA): TGTGCCAGCAGCGCTGTGAGCGGGGTGGGGGAGCAGTTCTTC. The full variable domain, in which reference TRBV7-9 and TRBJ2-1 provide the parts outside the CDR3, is DTGVSQNPRHKITKRGQNVTFRCDPISEHNRLYWYRQTLGQGPEFLTYFQNEAQLEKSRLLSDRFSAERPKGSFSTLEIQRTEQGDSAMYLCASSAVSGVGEQFFGPGTRLTVL.

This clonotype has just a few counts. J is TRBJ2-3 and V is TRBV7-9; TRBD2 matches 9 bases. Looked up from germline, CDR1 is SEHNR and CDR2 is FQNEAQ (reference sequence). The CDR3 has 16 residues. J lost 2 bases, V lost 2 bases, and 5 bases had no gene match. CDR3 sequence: CASSLRRGGHTDTQYF. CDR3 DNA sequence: TGTGCCAGCAGCTTACGGCGGGGGGGACACACAGATACGCAGTATTTT.